These 16 T cell receptor beta chains came from one sample sequenced in a study of blood T cells in healthy people across ages. Through a sample-barcoded 5' primer and a J-beta primer mix, a second PCR was run for roughly 6 to 11 cycles. Using its own MiXCR run on the 5' RACE reads, TCRdb lists one record per CDR3 protein. The data show 1.4 million to 1.5 million distinct CDR3 sequences, with about 43% seen just once and roughly 7.7% held by the top ten. The sequenced material came from blood. The receptors shown here come from a woman under 30 in good health.

In its sample, this clonotype was seen a few times. The chain has TRBV10-3 and TRBJ2-7, with 10 bases identical to TRBD1. The length of the CDR3 is 14 residues. Germline CDR1 ENHRY, CDR2 SYGVKD. After removal of 5 bases from V and 3 bases from J, the junction contained 4 bases not matched to a gene. CDR3 sequence: CAISSGTGDYEQYF. CDR3 bases: TGTGCCATCAGTTCCGGGACAGGGGACTACGAGCAGTACTTC.

To note about this clonotype: An end of the junction does not agree with germline; a read error may underlie this. The gene calls are TRBV20-1 and TRBJ2-3; 7 nucleotides match TRBD1. The CDR3 length is 14 residues. Germline values: CDR1 DFQATT, CDR2 SNEGSKA (reference sequence). The CDR3 protein is CSARGVEGTETQYF. The CDR3 bases are TGCAGTGCCCGAGGGGTAGAGGGGACAGAGACGCAGTATTTT.

A few counts support this clonotype. CDR3 bases: TGCAGCGTTGTGACAGGGAGAGGGGAGCAGTACTTC. Translating it yields CSVVTGRGEQYF. V and J are TRBV29-1 and TRBJ2-7; TRBD1 matches at 7 bases. Germline V lookup: CDR1 SQVTM, CDR2 ANQGSEA. V was clipped by 4 bases and J by 7 bases; unmatched bases: 7. The CDR3 totals 12 residues.

The genes are TRBV24-1 and TRBJ2-1, with a weak D call TRBD1 (5 bases). The CDR3 spans 16 residues. CDR1 and CDR2 (germline): KGHDR, SFDVKD. Between the trimmed V and J ends, which lost 4 bases and 4 bases, there was a span of 16 bases. The DNA for the CDR3 is TGTGCCACCAGTGAACTCGACAGCAACAATTACAATGAGCAGTTCTTC. Its translation: CATSELDSNNYNEQFF.

A few counts support this clonotype. As DNA, the CDR3 is TGTGCCACCATCTCTGAGCAGGGGGCGCCAGGTGGCTACACCTTC. Translated: CATISEQGAPGGYTF. The genes are TRBV28 and TRBJ1-2; 8 bases are a match to TRBD1. This CDR3 contains 15 residues. With 10 bases clipped from V and 7 bases from J, the junction kept 17 bases outside the gene matches. Germline V gives CDR1 MDHEN, CDR2 SYDVKM.

This clonotype was seen just once. Since a much larger clone is just one base distant, this may be a read error. This rearrangement joins TRBV4-1 to TRBJ1-1; no definite D call. CDR3 size: 14 residues. CDR1 and CDR2 (germline): MGHRA, YSYEKL. Trimming removed 4 bases from V and 3 bases from J, with 12 bases in between. This CDR3 is CASSPISRDTEAFF. CDR3 in DNA: TGCGCCAGCAGCCCCATTTCCCGGGACACTGAAGCTTTCTTT.

On this clonotype itself: This likely comes from a read error, as the CDR3 has no conserved phenylalanine or tryptophan at its end. The genes are TRBV3-1 and TRBJ1-2, with D perhaps matching TRBD1 (6 bases). V shed 4 bases and J shed 7 bases, with 7 bases lying between them. The CDR3 is 11 amino acids. Germline V gives CDR1 LGHDT, CDR2 YNNKEL (reference sequence). This CDR3 reads CASSRGAGYTL. The CDR3 bases are TGTGCCAGCAGCCGGGGGGCTGGCTACACCCTC.

This clonotype was observed a single time. V gene TRBV2 combines with J gene TRBJ2-1; D perhaps matches TRBD2 (5 bases). From germline, CDR1 is SNHLY and CDR2 FYNNEI. The CDR3 extends over 10 amino acids. Trimming left V 8 bases short and J 10 bases short, with 9 bases between. CDR3 residues: CASRRVEQFF. The CDR3 nucleotides read TGTGCCAGCCGGCGGGTAGAGCAGTTCTTC.

This chain connects TRBV30 to TRBJ1-5, with D hard to call. The CDR3 sequence is 15 residues long. Trimming stripped 0 bases from V and 0 bases from J, with 9 bases between. In germline, CDR1 is GTSNPN, CDR2 SVGIG (reference sequence). This CDR3 is CAWSVSPTSNQPQHF. For the CDR3, the DNA is TGTGCCTGGAGTGTATCCCCGACTAGCAATCAGCCCCAGCATTTT.

V and J are TRBV4-1 and TRBJ1-2, with 7 bases that match TRBD1. Germline loops: CDR1 MGHRA, CDR2 YSYEKL. V lost 1 base to trimming and J lost 1 base; unmatched junction nucleotides: 9. The CDR3 is made up of 17 amino acids. DNA for the CDR3: TGCGCCAGCAGCCAAGCTGGTTGGCAGGGGGTTAACTATGGCTACACCTTC. Protein product: CASSQAGWQGVNYGYTF.

The chain is built from TRBV10-3 and TRBJ1-2; D gene unclear. V was clipped by 3 bases and J by 4 bases, with 6 bases between them. The CDR3 is 12 amino acids. Germline V gene lookup returns CDR1 ENHRY and CDR2 SYGVKD. In DNA form, the CDR3 reads TGTGCCATCAGTGATGACGGCTATGGCTACACCTTC. Translation gives CAISDDGYGYTF.

The chain carries TRBV6-1 and TRBJ2-2, with a weak D call TRBD1 (6 bases). The V gene lost 1 base and the J gene lost 0 bases, with 9 bases spanning the gap. The CDR3 totals 16 residues. Germline V lookup: CDR1 MNHNS, CDR2 SASEGT. CDR3 sequence (DNA): TGTGCCAGCAGTGAAGTTGCAGGGGCGAACACCGGGGAGCTGTTTTTT. Residues: CASSEVAGANTGELFF.

The genes are TRBV7-2 and TRBJ2-7, with D tentatively TRBD1 (6 bases). The CDR3 covers 14 residues. In germline, CDR1 is SGHTA, CDR2 FQGNSA. Between the trimmed V and J ends, which lost 8 bases and 2 bases, there was a span of 16 bases. As DNA, the CDR3 is TGTGCCAGCGGCCAACCTGGGGGCCCCTACGAGCAGTACTTC. This encodes CASGQPGGPYEQYF.

The genes are TRBV11-2 and TRBJ2-1, with 11 bases fitting TRBD2. V lost 0 bases and J lost 4; bases outside the gene matches: 8. There are 18 residues in the CDR3. Germline V lookup: CDR1 SGHAT, CDR2 FQNNGV. The CDR3 sequence: CASSLDPGLAEIYNEQFF. DNA for the CDR3: TGTGCCAGCAGCTTAGACCCGGGACTAGCGGAGATATACAATGAGCAGTTCTTC.

This clonotype turned up a few times. This chain links TRBV7-2 with TRBJ2-7; D is possibly TRBD1 (5 bases). Trimming removed 4 bases from V and 0 bases from J, with 13 bases in between. The CDR3 is 15 amino acids. Germline V gives CDR1 SGHTA, CDR2 FQGNSA. The CDR3: CASSSQAISSYEQYF. The DNA for the CDR3 is TGTGCCAGCAGCTCACAGGCTATAAGCTCCTACGAGCAGTACTTC.

In its sample, this clonotype was seen many times. The rearrangement uses TRBV10-3 and TRBJ1-1; 7 nucleotides align to TRBD1. This CDR3 is 14 amino acids long. J gave up 0 bases and V 10 bases, and 8 bases lay outside the gene matches. CDR1 and CDR2 from the germline V gene are ENHRY and SYGVKD. In nucleotides, the CDR3 is TGTGCCACCCGGGCGGGACAGTTGAACACTGAAGCTTTCTTT. Translating it yields CATRAGQLNTEAFF.